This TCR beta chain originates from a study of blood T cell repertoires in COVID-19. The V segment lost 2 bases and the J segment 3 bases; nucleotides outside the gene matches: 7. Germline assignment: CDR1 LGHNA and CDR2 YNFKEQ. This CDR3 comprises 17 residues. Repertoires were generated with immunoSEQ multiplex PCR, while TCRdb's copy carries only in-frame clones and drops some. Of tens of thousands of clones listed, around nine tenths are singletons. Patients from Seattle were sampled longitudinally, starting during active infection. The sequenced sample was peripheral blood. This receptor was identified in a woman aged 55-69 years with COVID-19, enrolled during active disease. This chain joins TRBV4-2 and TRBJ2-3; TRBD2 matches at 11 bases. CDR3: CASSQLVSGRGTDTQYF. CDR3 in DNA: TGTGCCAGCAGCCAATTAGTTAGCGGGAGGGGGACAGATACGCAGTATTTT.